Included here is one T cell receptor (beta chain) sequence, with context. Its antigen is unidentified. Libraries were prepared by immunoSEQ multiplex PCR; TCRdb keeps only in-frame clonotypes and omits some of them. The table has 35,000 to 45,000 clones, roughly 93% seen once. The sample comes from a study of T cells in tuberculosis. Study context: In South Africa, adults with active tuberculosis were compared with IGRA-negative and latently infected IGRA-positive adolescents.

Unsorted cryopreserved PBMC were sequenced, averaging about 100,000 T cells per clinical donor. Study-level points and caveats: Using the GMM-specific repertoire gave under 90% accuracy versus 60% to 70% with motifs. GMM-specific TCRs were nearer to active tuberculosis alpha repertoires, suggesting expansion.

V was cut by 0 bases and J by 1 base, with 13 bases left in between. This CDR3 spans 16 amino acids. Germline V gene lookup returns CDR1 SGHRS and CDR2 YFSETQ. The V and J genes are TRBV5-1 and TRBJ1-1; unclear D gene. The source material was PBMCs. The TCR sequence derives from a donor aged 10 to 29 with latent tuberculosis or without tuberculosis infection. Some clones in this sample may be carry-over from other donors' samples. DNA of the CDR3: TGCGCCAGCAGCTTGGAAGCTGGAGTCACGAACACTGAAGCTTTCTTT. Its protein product is CASSLEAGVTNTEAFF.